The 13 T cell receptor beta chains reported below all come from one sample, sequenced in a study of regulatory T cells in long-lasting Graves disease. CDR3 regions were amplified by Arm-PCR using iRepertoire HTBI primers to build TCR beta libraries. TCRdb re-derived calls from the multiplex PCR reads in MiXCR, one entry per CDR3 protein. The sample lists hundreds of thousands of distinct CDR3 sequences; more than 15% were seen once. Time point of the sample: newly diagnosed GD, antithyroid drugs for less than 3 months. PBMCs were the source of the RNA used for TCR sequencing. The data were also submitted as part of a second study, on T cells in Graves' hyperthyroidism and ophthalmopathy.

Sequenced here: peripheral blood mononuclear cells (PBMCs), sampled at new diagnosis, from a patient treated with antithyroid drugs. These receptors were obtained from a woman aged 40-60 years with Graves disease.

This clonotype came up many times. This chain uses TRBV6-1 with TRBJ2-7; the match to TRBD1 covers 8 bases. Germline CDR1 reads MNHNS; CDR2 reads SASEGT. V was pared by 5 bases and J by 0 bases, with 6 bases of the junction left unmatched. The CDR3 sequence is 15 residues long. The CDR3 coding sequence is TGTGCCAGCAGTACCGGGACAGGACTCTCCTACGAGCAGTACTTC. Amino acids: CASSTGTGLSYEQYF.

This clonotype has more than one count but fewer than ten. The DNA of the CDR3 is TGCAGCGTACTACAGGAGACCTACGAGCAGTACTTC. Its translation: CSVLQETYEQYF. The chain uses TRBV29-1 and TRBJ2-7; weak D call: TRBD1 (5 bases). Germline V gives CDR1 SQVTM, CDR2 ANQGSEA. V lost 6 bases and J 2 bases, leaving 11 bases between the germline ends. The CDR3 loop spans 12 amino acids.

Comment on this clonotype: A clone one base away is much larger, so this may be a read error. The chain recombines TRBV19 with TRBJ1-1; D is unresolved. The CDR3 totals 13 residues. Germline assignment: CDR1 LNHDA and CDR2 SQIVND (reference sequence). The CDR3 nucleotides are TGTGCCAGTACCGCGGCCCCGAACACTGAAGCTTCCTTT. Protein product: CASTAAPNTEASF.

In its sample, this clonotype was seen many times. The rearrangement links TRBV2 to TRBJ1-5; no reliable D call. In germline, CDR1 is SNHLY, CDR2 FYNNEI. The CDR3 runs to 12 residues. Trimming left V 2 bases short and J 7 bases short, with 6 bases between. The CDR3 spells CASSEMGQPQHF. The CDR3 region has the DNA TGTGCCAGCAGTGAAATGGGACAGCCCCAGCATTTT.

Notes on this clonotype: A read error may explain this, as a much larger clone is one base away. The rearrangement uses TRBV20-1 and TRBJ1-2, with D possibly TRBD1 on 6 matching bases. CDR3 length: 13 amino acids. CDR1 DFQATT and CDR2 SNEGSKA come from the germline V gene (reference sequence). Here the CDR3 reads CSALGTTNYVYTF. Written as DNA, the CDR3 is TGCAGTGCCCTCGGGACAACGAACTATGTCTACACCTTC.

This chain joins TRBV11-2 and TRBJ2-5; 14 nucleotides agree with TRBD2. The CDR3 spans 15 residues. From germline, CDR1 is SGHAT and CDR2 FQNNGV. The ends lost 5 bases at V and 5 bases at J; junction bases unmatched: 4. In DNA, the CDR3 is TGTGCCAGCAGCCCCAGACTAGCGGGGGGGGAGACCCAGTACTTC. It specifies CASSPRLAGGETQYF.

This clonotype has more than one count but fewer than ten. The V call is TRBV15, the J call TRBJ2-1, with 8 bases that match TRBD2. J gave up 0 bases and V 8 bases, and 12 bases lay outside the gene matches. The CDR3 runs 17 residues. The V gene's germline CDR1 is LNHNV and CDR2 YYDKDF (reference sequence). The CDR3 nucleotides read TGTGCCACCCTATGGTCTAGCGGGCTCAGCTCCTACAATGAGCAGTTCTTC. Its translation: CATLWSSGLSSYNEQFF.

This clonotype was seen a handful of times. The V gene is TRBV4-1, the J gene TRBJ2-5; no firm D call. V was cut by 0 bases and J by 1 base, with 6 bases left in between. CDR1 is MGHRA, CDR2 YSYEKL, per germline. The CDR3 is 14 residues long. CDR3 loop: CASSQDSSQETQYF. CDR3 DNA: TGCGCCAGCAGCCAAGATAGCAGCCAAGAGACCCAGTACTTC.

The chain combines TRBV7-3 with TRBJ2-3, with 11 bases that match TRBD2. CDR3 length: 18 amino acids. CDR1 and CDR2 (germline): SGHTA, FQGTGA. Unmatched junction bases numbered 11, after V lost 4 bases and J lost 2 bases. The CDR3 DNA follows: TGTGCCAGCAGCTACCTAGCGGGGGGCCGTGCCGTCACAGATACGCAGTATTTT. Amino acid sequence: CASSYLAGGRAVTDTQYF.

The table lists this clonotype with many counts. The gene calls are TRBV6-1 and TRBJ1-1; D gene unclear. With 5 bases removed from V and 3 bases from J, the gap between germline ends came to 19 bases. This CDR3 spans 16 amino acids. CDR1 MNHNS and CDR2 SASEGT come from the germline V gene. The DNA of the CDR3 is TGTGCCAGCAGTACCCCCTATTGTCTGGTACACACTGAAGCTTTCTTT. This gives the protein CASSTPYCLVHTEAFF.

This clonotype was detected ten times or more. The chain couples TRBV3-1 to TRBJ1-1, with 7 nucleotides matching TRBD1. This CDR3 comprises 13 residues. After removal of 7 bases from V and 5 bases from J, the junction contained 7 bases not matched to a gene. Germline values: CDR1 LGHDT, CDR2 YNNKEL (reference sequence). The chain's CDR3 is CASKTGSGTEAFF. The CDR3 DNA reads TGTGCCAGCAAGACAGGGTCGGGGACTGAAGCTTTCTTT.

J is TRBJ2-2 and V is TRBV19, with TRBD1 identical over 8 bases. CDR1 is LNHDA, CDR2 SQIVND, per germline (reference sequence). This CDR3 is 16 amino acids long. V dropped 3 bases and J dropped 1; count of bases not matched to a gene: 4. CDR3 in amino acids: CASSIRGLGNTGELFF. Written as DNA, the CDR3 is TGTGCCAGTAGTATCAGGGGGCTGGGGAACACCGGGGAGCTGTTTTTT.

At least ten counts were recorded for this clonotype. The V gene is TRBV20-1, the J gene TRBJ2-7, with 8 bases lining up with TRBD1. The CDR3 has 14 amino acids. In germline, CDR1 is DFQATT, CDR2 SNEGSKA (reference sequence). J gave up 3 bases and V 2 bases, and 6 bases lay outside the gene matches. CDR3: CSARPGGLDYEQYF. The CDR3 DNA is TGCAGTGCTAGACCAGGGGGCTTGGACTACGAGCAGTACTTC.